Listed below are T cell receptor beta chains from one sample, sequenced in a study of T cell repertoires in cytomegalovirus infection. TCRdb used MiXCR to reprocess the reads, holding one entry per CDR3 protein. The sample includes about 230,000 distinct CDR3 sequences, approximately 22% seen only once; the top ten take around a sixth. Sample: CD8+ T cells from PBMCs. The source of these receptors is a human donor in good health (CMV status not recorded). Some clones in this sample may be carry-over from other donors' samples. The CDR3 runs from the conserved cysteine through the conserved F or W. D genes are given only for firm matches. Only part of the rows carry a size: once, few, many, or a class if the clone is expanded.

d_gene	len	abundance	j_gene	v_gene	CDR3aa	CDR3nt
NA	12	once	TRBJ2-2	TRBV19	CASTFGGGELFF	TGTGCCAGTACCTTTGGAGGCGGGGAGCTGTTTTTT
NA	10	NA	TRBJ2-1	TRBV20-1	CSATGGYEFF	TGCAGTGCCACAGGAGGCTATGAGTTCTTC
TRBD2	14	NA	TRBJ2-7	TRBV6-1	CASSETSARDEQYF	TGTGCCAGCAGTGAGACTAGCGCTAGGGACGAGCAGTACTTC
TRBD2	13	NA	TRBJ2-7	TRBV28	CASTGTNSYEQYF	TGTGCCAGCACTGGGACTAACTCCTACGAGCAGTACTTC
NA	14	NA	TRBJ2-3	TRBV30	CASDRDTNTDTQYF	TGTGCCTCAGACCGGGACACGAACACAGATACGCAGTATTTT
NA	12	few	TRBJ1-5	TRBV15	CATSKSLQPQHF	TGTGCCACCAGCAAGTCGTTACAGCCCCAGCATTTT
NA	13	NA	TRBJ2-7	TRBV12-3/TRBV12-4	CASSFYTANEQYF	TGTGCCAGCAGTTTTTACACCGCCAACGAGCAGTACTTC
NA	15	NA	TRBJ1-2	TRBV5-6	CASSFVTGASYGYTF	TGTGCCAGCAGCTTTGTGACAGGAGCCTCCTATGGCTACACCTTC
NA	14	many	TRBJ1-2	TRBV7-9	CASRLDVGAYGYTF	TGTGCCAGCAGGCTCGACGTGGGGGCCTATGGCTACACCTTC
NA	15	NA	TRBJ1-2	TRBV7-2	CASSFPRGADYGYTF	TGTGCCAGCAGCTTTCCGAGGGGCGCGGACTATGGCTACACCTTC
TRBD2	13	many	TRBJ2-3	TRBV4-1	CASSPPGGDTQYF	TGTGCCAGCAGCCCACCGGGGGGGGATACGCAGTATTTT
TRBD1	16	NA	TRBJ1-1	TRBV4-2	CASSQDMGQGNTEAFF	TGTGCCAGCAGCCAAGATATGGGACAGGGGAACACTGAAGCTTTCTTT
TRBD1	14	NA	TRBJ2-5	TRBV4-1	CASSQGGQQETQYF	TGCGCCAGCAGCCAAGGGGGACAGCAAGAGACCCAGTACTTC
TRBD2	16	NA	TRBJ2-5	TRBV6-5	CASSYLTSGGQETQYF	TGTGCCAGCAGTTACCTAACTAGCGGGGGACAAGAGACCCAGTACTTC
NA	14	NA	TRBJ1-2	TRBV27	CASSLSASSYGYTF	TGTGCCAGCAGTTTATCGGCCAGCTCCTATGGCTACACCTTC
NA	15	few	TRBJ1-1	TRBV5-1	CASSLDDIMNTEAFF	TGCGCCAGCAGCTTGGACGACATAATGAACACTGAAGCTTTCTTT
TRBD2	16	NA	TRBJ2-4	TRBV12-3/TRBV12-4	CATSGRPGLEKNIQYF	TGTGCCACCTCGGGGAGACCGGGACTAGAAAAAAACATTCAGTACTTC
TRBD1	11	once	TRBJ1-2	TRBV7-9	CASSPGQEHTF	TGTGCCAGCAGCCCCGGACAGGAACACACCTTC
NA	13	few	TRBJ1-2	TRBV7-9	CAVFPGGNYGYTF	TGTGCCGTCTTCCCCGGGGGGAACTATGGCTACACCTTC
TRBD1	16	NA	TRBJ1-5	TRBV24-1	CATSDVRTGGNQPQHF	TGTGCCACCAGTGACGTACGGACAGGGGGCAATCAGCCCCAGCATTTT
NA	19	few	TRBJ2-6	TRBV27	CASSLSGGGWNSGANVLTF	TGTGCCAGCAGTTTATCGGGCGGGGGCTGGAACTCTGGGGCCAACGTCCTGACTTTC
NA	12	few	TRBJ1-1	TRBV29-1	CSVESPGFQAFF	TGCAGCGTTGAATCCCCAGGGTTTCAAGCTTTCTTT
NA	17	few	TRBJ2-3	TRBV28	CASSLPRRLGGTDTQYF	TGTGCCAGCAGTTTACCTCGGCGTTTGGGGGGCACAGATACGCAGTATTTT
NA	15	many	TRBJ2-1	TRBV12-3/TRBV12-4	CASSSPGSHYNEQFF	TGTGCCAGCAGTTCCCCGGGAAGTCACTACAATGAGCAGTTCTTC
TRBD1	18	few	TRBJ1-2	TRBV5-1	CASSLAWTGGGGGYGYTF	TGCGCCAGCAGCTTGGCCTGGACAGGGGGCGGAGGCGGCTATGGCTACACCTTC
NA	14	few	TRBJ2-7	TRBV6-1	CASTPGGMGSEQYF	TGTGCCAGCACTCCCGGGGGAATGGGGTCCGAGCAGTACTTC
NA	17	few	TRBJ2-3	TRBV6-1	CASSDFGLGSSTDTQYF	TGTGCCAGCAGTGATTTCGGTTTGGGTTCTTCAACAGATACGCAGTATTTT
TRBD1	16	few	TRBJ1-5	TRBV2	CASTLPGTGPNQPQHF	TGTGCCAGCACTCTTCCCGGGACAGGACCCAATCAGCCCCAGCATTTT
TRBD2	15	many	TRBJ2-1	TRBV2	CASSEGLAGYNEQFF	TGTGCCAGCAGCGAGGGACTAGCGGGGTACAATGAGCAGTTCTTC
TRBD1	14	many	TRBJ2-5	TRBV7-9	CASSRDRNQETQYF	TGTGCCAGCAGCCGGGACAGAAACCAAGAGACCCAGTACTTC
NA	14	NA	TRBJ2-2	TRBV5-6	CASSLVLTPGELFF	TGTGCCAGCAGCTTGGTGCTTACCCCCGGGGAGCTGTTTTTT
TRBD2	13	NA	TRBJ2-1	TRBV7-3	CASSLGLAGGWFF	TGTGCCAGCAGCCTAGGACTAGCGGGGGGGTGGTTCTTC
TRBD2	15	many	TRBJ2-3	TRBV12-3/TRBV12-4	CASSEERGGMNTQYF	TGTGCCAGCAGTGAGGAGCGGGGTGGGATGAATACGCAGTATTTT
TRBD2	15	NA	TRBJ2-5	TRBV28	CASSVSGGPYETQYF	TGTGCCAGCAGTGTTAGCGGGGGACCCTATGAGACCCAGTACTTC
TRBD1	17	many	TRBJ1-2	TRBV20-1	CSARGGDRGPFNYGYTF	TGCAGTGCTAGAGGGGGGGACAGGGGACCTTTTAACTATGGCTACACCTTC
NA	13	many	TRBJ1-4	TRBV7-9	CASSTGLNEKLFF	TGTGCCAGCAGTACCGGACTCAATGAAAAACTGTTTTTT
NA	15	many	TRBJ1-2	TRBV7-9	CASSSQGVLDYGYTF	TGTGCCAGCAGCTCTCAAGGGGTCTTGGACTATGGCTACACCTTC
TRBD1	17	NA	TRBJ1-4	TRBV2	CASTPIGQGTTNEKLFF	TGTGCCAGCACACCCATCGGACAGGGAACAACTAATGAAAAACTGTTTTTT
NA	15	many	TRBJ1-5	TRBV7-2	CASSLVSDSNQPQHF	TGTGCCAGCAGCTTAGTGTCGGACAGTAATCAGCCCCAGCATTTT
NA	16	few	TRBJ2-5	TRBV5-1	CASSLVVGGSEETQYF	TGCGCCAGCAGCTTGGTGGTCGGGGGTAGTGAAGAGACCCAGTACTTC